Listed below are T cell receptor beta chains from one sample, sequenced in a study of vaccination and CD4 T cells after COVID-19. Each CDR3 protein gets one entry after TCRdb re-called the PCR reads with MiXCR. The top ten hold approximately 10% of the sample, which has tens of thousands of distinct CDR3 sequences, approximately 32% seen once. These receptors lack a known antigen. The sequencing used CD4+ T cells from blood, cultured in vitro, collected about 7 months after SARS-CoV-2 vaccination. Receptors originate from a human donor who had recovered from COVID-19. The CDR3 runs from the conserved cysteine through the conserved F or W. D genes are given only for firm matches. Not every row has a clone size; where given, it reads once, few, many or a size class.

d_gene,j_gene,abundance,v_gene,CDR3nt,CDR3aa
TRBD1,TRBJ1-1,few,TRBV20-1,TGCAGTGCCCAGGACAGGGCTGAAGCTTTCTTT,CSAQDRAEAFF
.,TRBJ1-1,few,TRBV10-3,TGTGCCATCAGTGAGTGGGGGACCGAAGCTTTCTTT,CAISEWGTEAFF
.,TRBJ1-5,few,TRBV23-1,TGCGCCAGGGCCCCTCAACCCCAGCATTTT,CARAPQPQHF
.,TRBJ1-2,few,TRBV24-1,TGTGCCACCTCGGGCAGAATGATGGATGGCTACACCTTC,CATSGRMMDGYTF
.,TRBJ2-1,.,TRBV25-1,TGTGCCAGCATCCGGGGCTCCTCAATTTTCTTC,CASIRGSSIFF
.,TRBJ2-3,.,TRBV20-1,TGCAGTGCTAGGAGCTTGGTTTACACAGATACGCAGTATTTT,CSARSLVYTDTQYF
.,TRBJ2-3,.,TRBV6-1,TGTGCCAGCAGCGCGGAGGGAGCCCCAGATACGCAGTATTTT,CASSAEGAPDTQYF
.,TRBJ2-7,.,TRBV20-1,TGCAGTGCTGTGGAGGGCCCCTCTTTGGGGGAGCAGTACTTC,CSAVEGPSLGEQYF
.,TRBJ2-3,once,TRBV4-1,TGCGCCAGCAGCCAAGATCGTAGCCGGGATACGCAGTATTTT,CASSQDRSRDTQYF
TRBD1,TRBJ2-3,few,TRBV7-2,TGTGCCAGCAGCCGGGACAGGCCCTACACAGATACGCAGTATTTT,CASSRDRPYTDTQYF
.,TRBJ2-5,.,TRBV7-3,TGTGCCAGCAGCTTATATCGATCGGAGACCCAGTACTTC,CASSLYRSETQYF
.,TRBJ2-7,few,TRBV7-2,TGTGCCAGCAGCTTAGATCCGGGGGTCTACGAGCAGTACTTC,CASSLDPGVYEQYF
TRBD2,TRBJ2-1,.,TRBV11-1,TGTGCCAGCAGCAGACTAGCGGGAGGTTATTACAATGAGCAGTTCTTC,CASSRLAGGYYNEQFF
.,TRBJ1-6,few,TRBV19,TGTGCCAGTAGTCAGCCCAGGGTGGGTTCTAATTCACCCCTCCACTTT,CASSQPRVGSNSPLHF